Listed here are 9 T cell receptor beta chains from one sample, sequenced in a study of shared clonotypes between healthy human individuals. Produced via immunoSEQ multiplex PCR; TCRdb's table is partial and in-frame only. The data hold roughly 2.5 million clones, with roughly nine tenths observed a single time. Sequencing was done on a sample of naive CD4+ T cells sorted from blood. Subset specified: CD45RA+ positively selected. These receptors were obtained from a man aged 18 to 29 in good health.

A single count supports this clone. The J gene is TRBJ1-4, the V gene TRBV27; D call uncertain. This CDR3 spans 14 amino acids. Trimming left V 4 bases short and J 7 bases short, with 13 bases between. Germline V gene sequence: CDR1 MNHEY, CDR2 SMNVEV (reference sequence). The CDR3 sequence is CASSSGPWSEKLFF. The CDR3 nucleotides read TGTGCCAGCAGTTCAGGCCCATGGAGTGAAAAACTGTTTTTT.

With regard to this clone: Different DNA sequences within this sample yield the same CDR3. The chain couples TRBV5-1 to TRBJ1-2; D remains ambiguous. This CDR3 has 14 residues. V lost 0 bases and J lost 0, with 6 bases in between. The V gene's germline CDR1 is SGHRS and CDR2 YFSETQ. The CDR3 bases are TGCGCCAGCAGCTTGGAGGAGGCTAACTATGGCTACACCTTC. Translated: CASSLEEANYGYTF.

The chain joins TRBV4-1 to TRBJ2-7; TRBD2 agrees at 7 bases. Germline assignment: CDR1 MGHRA and CDR2 YSYEKL. V shed 0 bases, J shed 1 base, and the junction held 6 bases outside the gene matches. CDR3 length: 16 residues. The CDR3 DNA reads TGCGCCAGCAGCCAAGATTGGGGGGGTACATCCTACGAGCAGTACTTC. Residues: CASSQDWGGTSYEQYF.

The chain recombines TRBV6-1 with TRBJ2-3, with TRBD1 matching over 9 bases. This CDR3 is 15 amino acids long. The V gene's germline CDR1 is MNHNS and CDR2 SASEGT. The ends lost 5 bases at V and 2 bases at J; junction bases unmatched: 5. CDR3: CASSTGQGLTDTQYF. The DNA of the CDR3 is TGTGCCAGCAGTACCGGACAGGGGCTCACAGATACGCAGTATTTT.

V usage is TRBV10-3 and J usage is TRBJ2-5, with TRBD1 as a possible D gene (5 bases). CDR1 is ENHRY and CDR2 is SYGVKD in the germline V gene. Trimming took off 0 bases at V and 2 bases at J, with 7 bases between the two ends. This CDR3 region has 14 residues. The DNA for the CDR3 is TGTGCCATCAGTGAGTCCCAGGGACAAGAGACCCAGTACTTC. This gives the protein CAISESQGQETQYF.

This chain joins TRBV5-4 and TRBJ1-2; no firm D call. With 3 bases removed from V and 8 bases from J, the gap between germline ends came to 20 bases. The germline CDR1 and CDR2 sequences are SGHNT and YYREEE (reference sequence). The CDR3 length is 15 residues. Written as DNA, the CDR3 is TGTGCCAGCAGCTGGACGGAACGGGGTATGGGCGGCTACACCTTC. This sequence encodes CASSWTERGMGGYTF.

The rearrangement links TRBV4-2 to TRBJ2-3; 13 nucleotides agree with TRBD2. The CDR3 is made up of 17 amino acids. Germline loops: CDR1 LGHNA, CDR2 YNFKEQ. V lost 3 bases and J lost 2; bases outside the gene matches: 5. Here the CDR3 DNA reads TGTGCCAGCAGCCAGTGGACTAGCGGGGGTCCCACAGATACGCAGTATTTT. Translating it yields CASSQWTSGGPTDTQYF.

The rearrangement links TRBV2 to TRBJ2-5, with D possibly being TRBD2 (5 bases). The V gene lost 6 bases and the J gene lost 2 bases, with 13 bases spanning the gap. Germline V lookup: CDR1 SNHLY, CDR2 FYNNEI. The CDR3 is made up of 14 amino acids. CDR3 nucleotide sequence: TGTGCCAGCAGCGCCTGGGAGAGGCAAGAGACCCAGTACTTC. This translates into CASSAWERQETQYF.

Comments on this clone: Different DNA sequences within this sample yield the same CDR3. V is TRBV28 and J is TRBJ1-2; 10 positions agree with TRBD1. There are 14 residues in the CDR3. Germline V gives CDR1 MDHEN, CDR2 SYDVKM. J lost 8 bases, V lost 6 bases, and 9 bases had no gene match. CDR3 nucleotide sequence: TGTGCCAGCAGCTCGGGACAGGGGATAGGCGGCTACACCTTC. This translates into CASSSGQGIGGYTF.